The 10 T cell receptor beta chains in this list originate from one sample, sequenced in a study of cytomegalovirus exposure and HLA in healthy donors (dated by TCRdb to 2016 to 2017). Libraries came from the immunoSEQ multiplex PCR assay. The multiplex PCR relied on a mix of 60 forward primers for TCR Vbeta segments and 13 reverse primers for TCR Jbeta segments. TCRdb carries this immuneACCESS record with in-frame sequences only. Its versions omit some clonotypes, under half of them owing to an unresolved V gene in the studies checked, with the rest unexplained. Present in this sample are 90,000 to 100,000 clones, about 80% of which were seen just once. The leading ten clones occupy about a sixth of the sample. The specimen sequenced was PBMCs. Receptor source: a man in his sixties in good health and CMV-seropositive.

V usage is TRBV19 and J usage is TRBJ1-1; 9 bases line up with TRBD1. This CDR3 spans 16 amino acids. V was clipped by 2 bases and J by 4 bases; unmatched bases: 8. Germline V gene sequence: CDR1 LNHDA, CDR2 SQIVND (reference sequence). The CDR3 reads CASSINGRQGGTEAFF. In nucleotides, the CDR3 is TGTGCCAGTAGTATAAATGGGCGACAGGGGGGCACTGAAGCTTTCTTT.

V gene TRBV16 combines with J gene TRBJ2-5, with D possibly matching TRBD2 (5 bases). The J call may be in error: the DNA end matches TRBJ2-7 better. Germline loops: CDR1 KGHSY, CDR2 FQNENV. The CDR3 is made up of 15 amino acids. The CDR3 nucleotides are TGTGCCAGCACCGATCGGGATCGCGCGTCCTACGAGCAGTACTTC. Protein sequence: CASTDRDRASYEQYF.

This clone was observed a few times. The V gene is TRBV6-5, the J gene TRBJ2-7; the D gene is possibly TRBD2 (7 bases). The CDR3 is 14 residues long. Trimming shortened V by 2 bases and J by 2 bases, and 10 bases separated the two germline ends. Germline V gives CDR1 MNHEY, CDR2 SVGAGI. The DNA of the CDR3 is TGTGCCAGCAGTTACGGGGGGGGCACCTACGAGCAGTACTTC. Protein product: CASSYGGGTYEQYF.

The V gene is TRBV19, the J gene TRBJ2-3; D remains ambiguous. V was pared by 0 bases and J by 0 bases, with 7 bases between. The CDR3 runs to 15 residues. CDR1 is LNHDA and CDR2 is SQIVND in the germline V gene (reference sequence). CDR3 protein: CASSIDRVSTDTQYF. The CDR3 DNA is TGTGCCAGTAGTATAGATCGGGTGAGCACAGATACGCAGTATTTT.

The rearrangement uses TRBV21-1 and TRBJ1-5; the table assigns TRBD1, which was not confirmed against the DNA. TRBV21-1 is tagged as a pseudogene. The CDR3 extends over 15 amino acids. CDR3: CASSTEFRQDQPQHF. DNA of the CDR3: TGTGCCAGCAGCACCGAATTCAGGCAGGATCAGCCCCAGCATTTT.

This sequence joins TRBV5-6 and TRBJ1-6; 10 bases agree with TRBD1. J lost 7 bases, V lost 4 bases, and 5 bases had no gene match. This CDR3 has 15 amino acids. The germline gives CDR1 SGHDT, CDR2 YYEEEE. This CDR3 reads CASSLPGQGNSPLHF. CDR3 coding DNA: TGTGCCAGCAGCCTACCGGGACAGGGGAATTCACCCCTCCACTTT.

The J gene is TRBJ2-2, the V gene TRBV4-1; 7 nucleotides match TRBD2. Looked up from germline, CDR1 is MGHRA and CDR2 is YSYEKL. With V trimmed by 5 bases and J by 5 bases, 11 bases remained unmatched. The CDR3 has 16 residues. CDR3: CASSSPLRGRTGELFF. The DNA of the CDR3 is TGCGCCAGCAGCTCGCCGCTGCGGGGGAGAACCGGGGAGCTGTTTTTT.

V usage is TRBV5-4 and J usage is TRBJ2-2; 7 positions agree with TRBD1. This CDR3 spans 15 amino acids. V shed 4 bases, J shed 5 bases, and the junction held 8 bases outside the gene matches. Germline CDR1 SGHNT, CDR2 YYREEE (reference sequence). DNA of the CDR3: TGTGCCAGCAGCGCAGCCAGGGGGTCGACCGGGGAGCTGTTTTTT. This encodes CASSAARGSTGELFF.

The chain joins TRBV6-1 to TRBJ1-1; no clear D gene. The germline V and J ends were trimmed by 5 bases and 0 bases, with 13 bases remaining between them. Germline assignment: CDR1 MNHNS and CDR2 SASEGT. The CDR3 is 15 residues long. CDR3 in DNA: TGTGCCAGCAGTTTAGAAATCGCCGTGAACACTGAAGCTTTCTTT. It specifies CASSLEIAVNTEAFF.

There are a few counts of this clone. This chain joins TRBV7-9 and TRBJ2-7; D call uncertain. The CDR3 totals 12 residues. Germline loops: CDR1 SEHNR, CDR2 FQNEAQ (reference sequence). With 5 bases removed from V and 7 bases from J, the gap between germline ends came to 12 bases. CDR3 in DNA: TGTGCCAGCAGCCAAGAGTTCCTTGAGCAGTACTTC. It encodes CASSQEFLEQYF.